The text below deals with one T cell receptor (beta chain). Its antigen is still unknown. The sample belongs to a study of shared clonotypes between healthy human individuals. DNA at approximately 200 ng, 25,000 to 35,000 T cell genomes, went into sorted-subset replicate PCRs. Data came from immunoSEQ multiplex PCR; TCRdb stores just in-frame clones and leaves some out. The data show about 2 million clones, with about 95% seen just once and 0.85% to 1.2% held by the top ten. V lost 6 bases to trimming and J lost 7 bases, with 22 bases between them. In germline, CDR1 is SNHLY, CDR2 FYNNEI. The CDR3 contains 16 residues. The naive CD8 subset, CD45RO-negative cells positively selected for CCR7, excluded terminally differentiated effector memory CD45RA+ cells. Study-level findings and limits: Sharing across a handful of donors was seen in around 5.1% of naive CD4 clonotypes.

The sequencing input was naive CD8+ T cells sorted from blood. V and J are TRBV2 and TRBJ2-1, with D perhaps given as TRBD1 or TRBD2 (7 bases each). The source is a man younger than 35 in good health. The CDR3 is CASSPTGEGKLNEQFF. The CDR3 DNA reads TGTGCCAGCAGCCCAACAGGGGAGGGGAAATTAAATGAGCAGTTCTTC.